Below, 17 T cell receptor beta chains from the same sample are listed, as sequenced in a study of CD8 T cells in ankylosing spondylitis. Study-wide results and caveats: What seemed typical of ankylosing spondylitis blood was a TCR beta motif built from about 8 highly homologous variants.

Using its own MiXCR run on the 5' RACE reads, TCRdb lists one record per CDR3 protein. The table records fewer than 500,000 distinct CDR3 sequences, approximately 20% of them present only once. Their recognized antigens are unknown. Sequenced material: blood, either unsorted or a sorted T cell fraction (not recorded which). Receptors originate from a male donor with ankylosing spondylitis.

This clonotype was observed a handful of times. The CDR3 sequence is CASSYSINRRDEQFF. The CDR3, as DNA: TGTGCCAGCAGTTACTCGATCAATCGGCGCGATGAGCAGTTCTTC. The rearrangement links TRBV6-5 to TRBJ2-1; D unresolved. CDR3 length: 15 amino acids. V lost 0 bases and J lost 8, with 14 bases in between. CDR1 and CDR2 from the germline V gene are MNHEY and SVGAGI.

CDR3: CSATDWVSEQYF. CDR3 nucleotides: TGCAGTGCTACCGACTGGGTGAGTGAGCAGTACTTC. This sequence joins TRBV20-1 and TRBJ2-7; D unclear. Looked up from germline, CDR1 is DFQATT and CDR2 is SNEGSKA (reference sequence). V shed 4 bases and J shed 7 bases, with 14 bases lying between them. The CDR3 consists of 12 residues.

This clonotype was detected only a few times. This chain connects TRBV20-1 to TRBJ2-3; D perhaps matches TRBD2 (6 bases). Germline CDR1 reads DFQATT; CDR2 reads SNEGSKA (reference sequence). CDR3 length: 17 amino acids. The V gene lost 6 bases and the J gene lost 0 bases, with 22 bases spanning the gap. DNA for the CDR3: TGCAGTGCCGCAATTGCGGTGGGTAGCGGTAGCACAGATACGCAGTATTTT. Its protein product is CSAAIAVGSGSTDTQYF.

This clonotype has a handful of counts. For the CDR3, the DNA is TGCAGCGTTGCGGGACTAGCGGACTACAATGAGCAGTTCTTC. It yields the protein CSVAGLADYNEQFF. V usage is TRBV29-1 and J usage is TRBJ2-1; 11 bases map to TRBD2. CDR1 and CDR2 from the germline V gene are SQVTM and ANQGSEA. Losses at the gene ends were 4 bases for V and 3 bases for J; bases not matched to a gene: 2. The CDR3 has 14 amino acids.

This clonotype was counted ten times or more. The rearrangement joins TRBV4-1 to TRBJ2-3, with D hard to call. Germline V gene data show CDR1 as MGHRA and CDR2 as YSYEKL. The CDR3 loop spans 16 amino acids. V shed 0 bases and J shed 1 base, with 11 bases lying between them. CDR3 residues: CASSQDRYSGTDTQYF. CDR3 coding DNA: TGCGCCAGCAGCCAAGATCGCTACAGCGGCACAGATACGCAGTATTTT.

This clonotype was observed a handful of times. This rearrangement joins TRBV5-1 to TRBJ2-1; TRBD2 aligns across 8 bases. CDR3 length: 15 residues. J lost 10 bases, V lost 3 bases, and 12 bases had no gene match. The germline gives CDR1 SGHRS, CDR2 YFSETQ. The CDR3 DNA reads TGCGCCAGCAGCTCCCTGCGGGAGGCGCCCGGGGAGCAGTTCTTC. Translated, it gives CASSSLREAPGEQFF.

The CDR3 bases are TGTGCCAGCAGCCCGCCTAGCGGGAGATACGATGAGCAGTTCTTC. Protein product: CASSPPSGRYDEQFF. V and J are TRBV5-4 and TRBJ2-1, with 10 bases identical to TRBD2. The CDR3 loop spans 15 amino acids. Germline-derived CDR1 and CDR2 are SGHNT and YYREEE (reference sequence). V shed 4 bases, J shed 8 bases, and the junction held 9 bases outside the gene matches.

This chain joins TRBV6-1 and TRBJ1-2; D remains ambiguous. V shed 5 bases and J shed 2 bases, with 12 bases lying between them. This CDR3 comprises 14 residues. From germline, CDR1 is MNHNS and CDR2 SASEGT. The chain's CDR3 is CASSRGVGNYGYTF. The DNA of the CDR3 is TGTGCCAGCAGTCGCGGGGTAGGGAACTATGGCTACACCTTC.

The V call is TRBV11-2, the J call TRBJ2-1; D perhaps matches TRBD2 (5 bases). This CDR3 has 17 amino acids. Looked up from germline, CDR1 is SGHAT and CDR2 is FQNNGV. V lost 2 bases to trimming and J lost 5 bases, with 19 bases between them. This CDR3 reads CASSLRSMAARDNEQFF. The CDR3 coding sequence is TGTGCCAGCAGCTTAAGATCCATGGCGGCGCGGGACAATGAGCAGTTCTTC.

The rearrangement joins TRBV4-1 to TRBJ1-3; TRBD1 matches at 9 bases. The CDR3 is 16 residues long. Germline lookup yields CDR1 MGHRA and CDR2 YSYEKL. J gave up 3 bases and V 2 bases, and 5 bases lay outside the gene matches. The CDR3 DNA follows: TGCGCCAGCAGCCAATACAGGGGGCTGGGTGGAAACACCATATATTTT. This gives the protein CASSQYRGLGGNTIYF.

The genes are TRBV6-2 or TRBV6-3 and TRBJ1-1, with D perhaps matching TRBD1 (6 bases). CDR1 MNHEY and CDR2 SVGEGT come from the germline V gene. The CDR3 spans 13 residues. V was pared by 0 bases and J by 5 bases, with 7 bases between. The CDR3 DNA is TGTGCCAGCAGTTACTCGCAGGGGACTGAAGCTTTCTTT. Translating it yields CASSYSQGTEAFF.

This clonotype appeared a few times. J is TRBJ1-5 and V is TRBV6-1; tentatively, D is TRBD1 (5 bases). This CDR3 is 16 amino acids long. With 6 bases removed from V and 6 bases from J, the gap between germline ends came to 21 bases. Germline V gives CDR1 MNHNS, CDR2 SASEGT. CDR3 amino acids: CASRATAGGRGQPQHF. The CDR3 DNA is TGTGCCAGCAGAGCAACCGCGGGAGGAAGGGGTCAGCCCCAGCATTTT.

The chain joins TRBV6-5 to TRBJ2-3, with D perhaps TRBD2 (5 bases). Per germline, CDR1 MNHEY and CDR2 SVGAGI. This CDR3 is built from 17 residues. With 2 bases removed from V and 6 bases from J, the gap between germline ends came to 21 bases. DNA of the CDR3: TGTGCCAGCAGTTACAGCCCGGGTCACGGGGTAGGGGATACGCAGTATTTT. Its protein product is CASSYSPGHGVGDTQYF.

As DNA, the CDR3 is TGTGCCACCGCGCCCCCCGGGTGGGCTAACTATGGCTACACCTTC. Translation: CATAPPGWANYGYTF. V usage is TRBV15 and J usage is TRBJ1-2; D is unresolved. The V end was cut by 8 bases, the J end by 0 bases, with 16 bases between. CDR3 length: 15 residues. CDR1 LNHNV and CDR2 YYDKDF come from the germline V gene (reference sequence).

The CDR3 here is CASSFRDTPLHF. The CDR3 DNA reads as TGTGCCAGCAGTTTCCGGGACACCCCCCTCCACTTT. The V call is TRBV12-3 or TRBV12-4, the J call TRBJ1-6, with D perhaps matching TRBD1 (6 bases). This CDR3 is 12 amino acids long. The V gene lost 3 bases and the J gene lost 13 bases, with 10 bases spanning the gap.

A few counts support this clonotype. The chain has TRBV29-1 and TRBJ1-6, with unresolved D. CDR3 size: 8 residues. Germline V gene lookup returns CDR1 SQVTM and CDR2 ANQGSEA. The CDR3 region has the DNA TGCGAGAGGGCACCCCTCCACTTT. Its translation is CERAPLHF.

The rearrangement links TRBV28 to TRBJ2-5, with TRBD2 identical over 9 bases. There are 15 residues in the CDR3. V lost 6 bases to trimming and J lost 3 bases; unmatched junction nucleotides: 8. The V gene's germline CDR1 is MDHEN and CDR2 SYDVKM. As DNA, the CDR3 is TGTGCCAGCAGGGAACCGGGACTAGCTAAAGAGACCCAGTACTTC. It is translated as CASREPGLAKETQYF.